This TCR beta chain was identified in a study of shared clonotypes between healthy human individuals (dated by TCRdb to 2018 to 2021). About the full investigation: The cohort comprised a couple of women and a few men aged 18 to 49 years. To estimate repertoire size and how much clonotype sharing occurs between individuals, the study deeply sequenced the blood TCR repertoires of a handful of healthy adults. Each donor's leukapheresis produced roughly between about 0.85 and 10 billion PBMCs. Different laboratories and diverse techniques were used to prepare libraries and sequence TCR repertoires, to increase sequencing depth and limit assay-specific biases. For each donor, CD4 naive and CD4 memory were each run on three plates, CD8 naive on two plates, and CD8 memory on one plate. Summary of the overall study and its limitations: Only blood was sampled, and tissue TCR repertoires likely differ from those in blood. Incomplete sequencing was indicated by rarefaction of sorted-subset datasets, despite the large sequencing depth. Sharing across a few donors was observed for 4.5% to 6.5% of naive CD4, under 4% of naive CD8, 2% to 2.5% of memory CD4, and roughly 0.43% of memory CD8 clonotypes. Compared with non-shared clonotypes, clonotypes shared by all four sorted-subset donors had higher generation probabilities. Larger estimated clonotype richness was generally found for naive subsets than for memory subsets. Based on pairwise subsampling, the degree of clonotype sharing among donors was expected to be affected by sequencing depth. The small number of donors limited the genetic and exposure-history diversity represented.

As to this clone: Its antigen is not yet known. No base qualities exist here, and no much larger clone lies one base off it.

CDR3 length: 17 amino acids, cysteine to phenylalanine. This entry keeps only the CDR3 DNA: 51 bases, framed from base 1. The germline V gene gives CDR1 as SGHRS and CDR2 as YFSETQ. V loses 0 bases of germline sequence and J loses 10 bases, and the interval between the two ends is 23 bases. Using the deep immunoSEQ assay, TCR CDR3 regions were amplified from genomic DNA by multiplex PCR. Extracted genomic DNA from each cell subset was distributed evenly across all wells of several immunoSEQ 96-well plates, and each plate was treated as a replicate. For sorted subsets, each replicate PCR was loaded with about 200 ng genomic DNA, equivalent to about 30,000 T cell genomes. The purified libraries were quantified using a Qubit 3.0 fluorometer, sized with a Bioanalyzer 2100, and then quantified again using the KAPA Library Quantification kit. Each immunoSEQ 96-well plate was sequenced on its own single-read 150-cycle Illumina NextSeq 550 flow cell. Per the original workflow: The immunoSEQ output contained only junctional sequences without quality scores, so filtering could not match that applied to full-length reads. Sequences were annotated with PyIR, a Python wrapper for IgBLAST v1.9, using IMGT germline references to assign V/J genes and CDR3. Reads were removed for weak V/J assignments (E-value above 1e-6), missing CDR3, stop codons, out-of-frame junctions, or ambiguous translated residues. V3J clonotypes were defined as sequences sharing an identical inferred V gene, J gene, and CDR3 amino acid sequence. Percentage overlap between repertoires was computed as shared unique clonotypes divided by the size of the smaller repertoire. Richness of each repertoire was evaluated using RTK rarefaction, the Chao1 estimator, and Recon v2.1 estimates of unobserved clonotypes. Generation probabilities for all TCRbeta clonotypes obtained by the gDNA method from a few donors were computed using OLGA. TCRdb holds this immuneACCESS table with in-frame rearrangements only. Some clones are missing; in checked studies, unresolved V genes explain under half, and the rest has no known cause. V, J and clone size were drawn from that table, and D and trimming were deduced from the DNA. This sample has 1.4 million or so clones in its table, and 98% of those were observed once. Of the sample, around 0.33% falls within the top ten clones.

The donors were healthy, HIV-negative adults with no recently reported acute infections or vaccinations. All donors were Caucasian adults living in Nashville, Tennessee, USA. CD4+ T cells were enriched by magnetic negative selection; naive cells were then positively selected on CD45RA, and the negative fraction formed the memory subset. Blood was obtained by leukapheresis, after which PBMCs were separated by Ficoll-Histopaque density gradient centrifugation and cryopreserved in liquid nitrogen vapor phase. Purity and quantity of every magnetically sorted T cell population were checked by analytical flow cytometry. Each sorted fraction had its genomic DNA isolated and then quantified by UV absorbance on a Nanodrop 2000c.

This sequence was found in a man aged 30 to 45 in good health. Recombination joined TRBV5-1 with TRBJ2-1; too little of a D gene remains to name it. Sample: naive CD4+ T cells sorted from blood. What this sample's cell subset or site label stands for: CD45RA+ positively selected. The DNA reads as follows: TGCGCCAGCAGCTTGGTTCCTCCTTCGGGCGGTCTCCAAGAGCAGTTCTTC. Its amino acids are CASSLVPPSGGLQEQFF.